The next 23 T cell receptor beta chains were all read from a single sample in a study of cytomegalovirus exposure and HLA in healthy donors. TCRdb keeps only in-frame clones here, not all; method: immunoSEQ multiplex PCR. The repertoire includes about 120,000 clones, approximately 88% of them detected once, and roughly 6.3% sits in the top ten. Sample: PBMCs. The receptors were gathered from a woman younger than 35 in good health and CMV-seropositive.

This chain links TRBV2 with TRBJ2-1, with 9 bases matching TRBD1. This CDR3 has 15 amino acids. Looked up from germline, CDR1 is SNHLY and CDR2 is FYNNEI. Trimming at V came to 6 bases and at J to 7 bases, leaving 10 bases not matched to a gene. The CDR3 reads CASRVTGGASNEQFF. Here the CDR3 DNA reads TGTGCCAGCAGAGTTACAGGGGGCGCGTCAAATGAGCAGTTCTTC.

The CDR3 loop reads CAWSVRRALGEKLFF. CDR3 coding DNA: TGTGCCTGGAGTGTAAGGAGGGCGCTCGGGGAAAAACTGTTTTTT. The genes are TRBV30 and TRBJ1-4; D remains ambiguous. Trimming took off 0 bases at V and 8 bases at J, with 16 bases between the two ends. The germline V gene encodes CDR1 GTSNPN and CDR2 SVGIG (reference sequence). The CDR3 covers 15 residues.

The J gene is TRBJ2-7, the V gene TRBV4-2; D uncertain. V was pared by 4 bases and J by 5 bases, with 18 bases between. The CDR3 runs 15 residues. Germline CDR1 and CDR2: LGHNA and YNFKEQ. The CDR3 loop is CASSPNAWFPNEQYF. CDR3 bases: TGTGCCAGCAGCCCTAACGCTTGGTTTCCTAACGAGCAGTACTTC.

This rearrangement joins TRBV9 to TRBJ1-3, with TRBD1 matching 7 bases. The CDR3 contains 14 residues. Germline CDR1 reads SGDLS; CDR2 reads YYNGEE. The junction had 2 bases not matched to a gene; V was cut back by 1 base and J by 4 bases. DNA of the CDR3: TGTGCCAGCAGCGTACAGGGGGACGGAAACACCATATATTTT. Its protein is CASSVQGDGNTIYF.

The rearrangement joins TRBV7-3 to TRBJ2-1; D call uncertain. The germline V and J ends were trimmed by 5 bases and 8 bases, with 13 bases remaining between them. In germline, CDR1 is SGHTA, CDR2 FQGTGA. This CDR3 contains 13 residues. The CDR3 bases are TGTGCCAGCAGCCTAAACAAAGGAGATGAGCAGTTCTTC. Translating it yields CASSLNKGDEQFF.

This clone was seen a single time. This chain uses TRBV9 with TRBJ2-2; TRBD2 might be the D (6 bases). This CDR3 region has 15 residues. The germline V gene encodes CDR1 SGDLS and CDR2 YYNGEE. V was pared by 3 bases and J by 2 bases, with 11 bases between. CDR3 nucleotides: TGTGCCAGCAGCGGGGGACTCCTTAACACCGGGGAGCTGTTTTTT. This gives the protein CASSGGLLNTGELFF.

This rearrangement joins TRBV7-2 to TRBJ2-5; D ambiguous. The germline V gene encodes CDR1 SGHTA and CDR2 FQGNSA. CDR3 length: 15 residues. The V end was cut by 5 bases, the J end by 1 base, with 14 bases between. DNA of the CDR3: TGTGCCAGCAGCCTCAGCCAGGTGACCCAAGAGACCCAGTACTTC. This gives the protein CASSLSQVTQETQYF.

The V and J genes are TRBV30 and TRBJ2-2; 7 bases map to TRBD1. V was clipped by 0 bases and J by 4 bases; unmatched bases: 5. Per germline, CDR1 GTSNPN and CDR2 SVGIG (reference sequence). The CDR3 sequence is 15 residues long. The CDR3 here is CAWSVGQLGTGELFF. CDR3 sequence (DNA): TGTGCCTGGAGTGTGGGACAGTTGGGCACCGGGGAGCTGTTTTTT.

The chain recombines TRBV6-5 with TRBJ2-3, with TRBD2 matching over 7 bases. The V segment lost 2 bases and the J segment 11 bases; nucleotides outside the gene matches: 13. This CDR3 has 15 residues. Germline V gene data show CDR1 as MNHEY and CDR2 as SVGAGI. CDR3 nucleotide sequence: TGTGCCAGCAGTTACCGATCGGGGGGATTTGGGAAGCAGTATTTT. Its translation is CASSYRSGGFGKQYF.

The gene calls are TRBV19 and TRBJ1-5; D possibly corresponds to TRBD1 (5 bases). Germline V gene lookup returns CDR1 LNHDA and CDR2 SQIVND (reference sequence). This CDR3 is built from 15 residues. V was shortened by 1 base and J by 1 base, with 8 bases between the two germline ends. The CDR3 DNA sequence: TGTGCCAGTAGTATAGTTCAGGGAAGCAATCAGCCCCAGCATTTT. It yields the protein CASSIVQGSNQPQHF.

This chain uses TRBV14 with TRBJ1-2; 10 bases match TRBD1. This CDR3 has 15 residues. Germline lookup yields CDR1 SGHDN and CDR2 FVKESK. J was trimmed by 2 bases and V by 4 bases; bases with no gene match: 4. CDR3 bases: TGTGCCAGCAGCCTACCGGGACAGGGGAACTATGGCTACACCTTC. The encoded protein is CASSLPGQGNYGYTF.

The chain is built from TRBV28 and TRBJ1-1, with D possibly TRBD1 on 6 matching bases. The V gene's germline CDR1 is MDHEN and CDR2 SYDVKM. V was trimmed by 6 bases and J by 4 bases, leaving 9 bases between them. The CDR3 covers 12 residues. The CDR3 protein is CASRRRGTEAFF. The CDR3 nucleotides are TGTGCCAGCAGGCGCAGGGGCACTGAAGCTTTCTTT.

The rearrangement joins TRBV6-6 to TRBJ2-7; 7 positions agree with TRBD2. The CDR3 length is 13 residues. Germline CDR1 and CDR2: MNHNY and SVGAGI (reference sequence). The junction had 7 bases not matched to a gene; V was cut back by 7 bases and J by 4 bases. The CDR3 region is CASMLGGFYEQYF. As DNA, the CDR3 is TGTGCCAGCATGTTGGGAGGGTTTTACGAGCAGTACTTC.

This chain connects TRBV6-1 to TRBJ1-6, with D uncertain. The length of the CDR3 is 13 residues. From germline, CDR1 is MNHNS and CDR2 SASEGT. Trimming took 3 bases from V and 4 from J, leaving 4 bases between them. The CDR3 coding sequence is TGTGCCAGCAGTGAGAGATATAATTCACCCCTCCACTTT. Its protein is CASSERYNSPLHF.

This chain uses TRBV2 with TRBJ2-7; 7 nucleotides line up with TRBD2. The CDR3 spans 14 residues. From germline, CDR1 is SNHLY and CDR2 FYNNEI. Trimming took 7 bases from V and 2 from J; bases not matched to a gene: 8. The CDR3 sequence: CASKRGLLPYEQYF. CDR3 in DNA: TGTGCCAGCAAGCGGGGACTCTTACCCTACGAGCAGTACTTC.

This chain links TRBV19 with TRBJ1-2; D call uncertain. The CDR3 is 15 residues long. CDR1 LNHDA and CDR2 SQIVND come from the germline V gene (reference sequence). Trimming removed 5 bases from V and 1 base from J, with 14 bases in between. CDR3 protein: CASSLSGLNNYGYTF. CDR3 DNA: TGTGCCAGTAGTCTAAGCGGACTGAATAACTATGGCTACACCTTC.

The V gene is TRBV30, the J gene TRBJ1-1; the D gene is possibly TRBD1 (5 bases). Germline V gene data show CDR1 as GTSNPN and CDR2 as SVGIG (reference sequence). Trimming shortened V by 4 bases and J by 1 base, and 10 bases separated the two germline ends. This CDR3 is 13 amino acids long. In DNA form, the CDR3 reads TGTGCCTGGATGCCGCAGGGGAACACTGAAGCTTTCTTT. Its protein product is CAWMPQGNTEAFF.

This sequence joins TRBV6-1 and TRBJ2-5, with 8 positions matching TRBD1. V lost 2 bases, J lost 5 bases, and 7 bases stayed unmatched. The germline gives CDR1 MNHNS, CDR2 SASEGT. The CDR3 has 15 residues. The CDR3 sequence: CASSEWTGIGETQYF. The DNA for the CDR3 is TGTGCCAGCAGTGAATGGACAGGGATCGGGGAGACCCAGTACTTC.

The chain has TRBV7-9 and TRBJ1-2; D possibly corresponds to TRBD1 (5 bases). In germline, CDR1 is SEHNR, CDR2 FQNEAQ (reference sequence). This CDR3 contains 14 residues. V lost 1 base and J 3 bases, leaving 9 bases between the germline ends. DNA of the CDR3: TGTGCCAGCAGCTTAGAGCAGACAGACTATGGCTACACCTTC. Translating it yields CASSLEQTDYGYTF.

This chain connects TRBV2 to TRBJ2-5, with unresolved D. V lost 8 bases to trimming and J lost 4 bases, with 11 bases between them. Germline CDR1 reads SNHLY; CDR2 reads FYNNEI. The CDR3 runs to 12 residues. CDR3 DNA: TGTGCCAGCTCCGAAAGAGTAGAGACCCAGTACTTC. Translated, it gives CASSERVETQYF.

The V call is TRBV6-5, the J call TRBJ1-4; TRBD1 might be the D (6 bases). Germline V gene data show CDR1 as MNHEY and CDR2 as SVGAGI. The CDR3 contains 16 residues. V lost 4 bases and J 0 bases, leaving 12 bases between the germline ends. CDR3 sequence (DNA): TGTGCCAGCAGTTCCAGGGAGGGGGCAACTAATGAAAAACTGTTTTTT. It is translated as CASSSREGATNEKLFF.

V is TRBV4-1 and J is TRBJ2-5; 10 bases agree with TRBD2. With V trimmed by 0 bases and J by 5 bases, 9 bases remained unmatched. Germline values: CDR1 MGHRA, CDR2 YSYEKL. The CDR3 has 17 residues. In DNA form, the CDR3 reads TGCGCCAGCAGCCAAGATGGAAGCGGGGGGGCCCCGGAGACCCAGTACTTC. Amino acids: CASSQDGSGGAPETQYF.

The CDR3 bases are TGTGCCAGCAGCCGACTCGGGACAGGGACCTTCGGCACTGAAGCTTTCTTT. Amino acids: CASSRLGTGTFGTEAFF. V gene TRBV7-9 combines with J gene TRBJ1-1; 9 nucleotides match TRBD1. The CDR3 extends over 17 amino acids. CDR1 and CDR2 (germline): SEHNR, FQNEAQ (reference sequence). The V gene end was trimmed by 5 bases and the J gene end by 4 bases; junction bases not matched to a gene: 14.